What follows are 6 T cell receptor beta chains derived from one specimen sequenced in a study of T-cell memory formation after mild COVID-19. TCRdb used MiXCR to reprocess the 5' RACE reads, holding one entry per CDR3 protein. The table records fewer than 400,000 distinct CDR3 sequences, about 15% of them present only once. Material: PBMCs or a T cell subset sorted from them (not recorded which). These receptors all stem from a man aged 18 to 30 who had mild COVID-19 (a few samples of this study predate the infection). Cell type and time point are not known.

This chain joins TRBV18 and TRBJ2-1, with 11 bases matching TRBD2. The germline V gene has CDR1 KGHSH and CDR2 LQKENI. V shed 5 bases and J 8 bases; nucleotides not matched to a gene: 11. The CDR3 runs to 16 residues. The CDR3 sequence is CASSVLAGGPTDEQFF. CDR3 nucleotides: TGTGCCAGCTCAGTTCTAGCGGGGGGACCCACGGATGAGCAGTTCTTC.

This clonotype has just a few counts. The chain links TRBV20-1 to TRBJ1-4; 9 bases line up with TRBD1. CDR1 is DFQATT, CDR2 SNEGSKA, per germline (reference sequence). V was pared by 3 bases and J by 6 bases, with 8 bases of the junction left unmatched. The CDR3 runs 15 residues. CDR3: CSASPSGTGYEKLFF. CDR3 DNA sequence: TGCAGTGCTAGTCCTTCCGGGACAGGGTATGAAAAACTGTTTTTT.

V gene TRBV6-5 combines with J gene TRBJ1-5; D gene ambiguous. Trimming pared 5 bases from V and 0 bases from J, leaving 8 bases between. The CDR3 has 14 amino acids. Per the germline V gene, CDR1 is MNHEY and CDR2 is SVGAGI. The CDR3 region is CASSPNLSNQPQHF. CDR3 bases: TGTGCCAGCAGTCCCAACCTTAGCAATCAGCCCCAGCATTTT.

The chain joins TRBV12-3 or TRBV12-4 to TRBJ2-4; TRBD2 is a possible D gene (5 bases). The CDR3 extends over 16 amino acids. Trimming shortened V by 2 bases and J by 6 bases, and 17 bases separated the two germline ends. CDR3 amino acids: CASSLSGWTVRNIQYF. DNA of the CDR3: TGTGCCAGCAGTTTATCGGGGTGGACGGTGCGAAACATTCAGTACTTC.

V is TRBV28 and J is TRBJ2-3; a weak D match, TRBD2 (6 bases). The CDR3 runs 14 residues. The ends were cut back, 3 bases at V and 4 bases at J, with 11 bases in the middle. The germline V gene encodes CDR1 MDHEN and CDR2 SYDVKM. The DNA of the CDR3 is TGTGCCAGCAGTTTTCCCAGGGAGGCAGATACGCAGTATTTT. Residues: CASSFPREADTQYF.

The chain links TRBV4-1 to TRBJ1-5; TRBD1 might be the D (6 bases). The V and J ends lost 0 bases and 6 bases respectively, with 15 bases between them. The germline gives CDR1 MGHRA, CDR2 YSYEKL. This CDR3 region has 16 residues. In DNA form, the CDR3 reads TGCGCCAGCAGCCAAGAAGGTGGGGGCGGTGGTCAGCCCCAGCATTTT. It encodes CASSQEGGGGGQPQHF.